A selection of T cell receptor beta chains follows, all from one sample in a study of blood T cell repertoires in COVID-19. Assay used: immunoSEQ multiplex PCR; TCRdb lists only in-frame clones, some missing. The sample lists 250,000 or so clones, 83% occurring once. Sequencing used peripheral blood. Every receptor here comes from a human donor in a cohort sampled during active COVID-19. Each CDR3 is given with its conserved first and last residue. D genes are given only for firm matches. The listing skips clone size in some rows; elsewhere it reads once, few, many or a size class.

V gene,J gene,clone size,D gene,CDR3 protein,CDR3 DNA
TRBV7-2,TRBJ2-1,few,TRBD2,CASSLAASGTYNEQFF,TGTGCCAGCAGCTTAGCGGCTAGCGGCACCTACAATGAGCAGTTCTTC
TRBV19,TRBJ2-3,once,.,CASSPLQGTDTQYF,TGTGCCAGTAGCCCCCTACAGGGTACTGATACGCAGTATTTT
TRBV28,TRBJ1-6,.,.,CASSSATGANSPLHF,TGTGCCAGCAGTTCGGCGACAGGTGCTAATTCACCCCTCCACTTT
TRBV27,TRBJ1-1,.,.,CASSLWGQDTEAFF,TGTGCCAGCAGTTTATGGGGGCAAGACACTGAAGCTTTCTTT
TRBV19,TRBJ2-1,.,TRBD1,CASEPGTEDNEQFF,TGTGCCAGCGAACCCGGGACAGAGGACAATGAGCAGTTCTTC
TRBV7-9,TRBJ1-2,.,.,CASRIGPGDGYTF,TGTGCCAGCAGAATAGGGCCAGGGGATGGCTACACCTTC
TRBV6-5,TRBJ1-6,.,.,CASEVNNSPLHF,TGTGCCAGCGAGGTAAATAATTCACCCCTCCACTTT
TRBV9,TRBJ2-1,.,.,CASSGPLGHEQFF,TGTGCCAGCAGCGGCCCCCTGGGGCATGAGCAGTTCTTC
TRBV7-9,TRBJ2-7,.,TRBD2,CASSSGGGAGSYEQYF,TGTGCCAGCAGCTCAGGCGGGGGGGCCGGGTCCTACGAGCAGTACTTC
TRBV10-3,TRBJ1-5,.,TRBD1,CAIRGTGDQPQHF,TGTGCCATCAGGGGAACAGGGGATCAGCCCCAGCATTTT
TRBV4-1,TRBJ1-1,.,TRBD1,CASSQGQGANTEAFF,TGCGCCAGCAGCCAAGGACAGGGAGCGAACACTGAAGCTTTCTTT
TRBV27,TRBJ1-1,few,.,CASQGYTEAFF,TGTGCCAGTCAGGGATACACTGAAGCTTTCTTT
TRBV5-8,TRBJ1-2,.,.,CASSLTGSPNYGYTF,TGTGCCAGCAGCCTTACAGGTTCTCCTAACTATGGCTACACCTTC
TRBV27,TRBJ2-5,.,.,CASSPLSGKVAETQYF,TGTGCCAGCAGTCCCCTGAGCGGAAAGGTCGCGGAGACCCAGTACTTC
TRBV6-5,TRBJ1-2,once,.,CASSYSTDRYGYTF,TGTGCCAGCAGTTACTCGACTGATCGGTATGGCTACACCTTC
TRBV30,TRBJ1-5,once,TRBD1,CAWSVWDRGNQPQHF,TGTGCCTGGAGTGTATGGGACAGGGGCAATCAGCCCCAGCATTTT
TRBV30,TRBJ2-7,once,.,CAWSVGVSYEQYF,TGTGCCTGGAGTGTAGGAGTCTCCTACGAGCAGTACTTC
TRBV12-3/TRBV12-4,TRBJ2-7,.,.,CASSHGGGWEQYF,TGTGCCAGCAGTCACGGTGGGGGGTGGGAGCAGTACTTC
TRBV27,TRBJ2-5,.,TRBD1,CASSPGQGKKGQETQYF,TGTGCCAGCAGCCCGGGACAGGGGAAAAAGGGCCAAGAGACCCAGTACTTC
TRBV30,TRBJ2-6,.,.,CAWRQGLIGANVLTF,TGTGCCTGGAGGCAGGGTTTAATTGGGGCCAACGTCCTGACTTTC
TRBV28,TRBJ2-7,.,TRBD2,CASSFSGRSYEQYF,TGTGCCAGCAGCTTTAGCGGGAGGTCTTACGAGCAGTACTTC
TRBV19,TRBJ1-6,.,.,CASSSSGTIIVPLHF,TGTGCCAGTAGTAGCTCCGGGACAATAATTGTGCCCCTCCACTTT
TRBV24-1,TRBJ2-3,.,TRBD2,CATSDLKREGHQVSTDTQYF,TGTGCCACCAGTGATTTAAAGCGGGAGGGCCATCAAGTAAGCACAGATACGCAGTATTTT
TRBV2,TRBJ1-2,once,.,CASTVENYGYTF,TGTGCCAGCACGGTCGAGAACTATGGCTACACCTTC
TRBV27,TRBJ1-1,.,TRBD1,CASSPPQGANTEAFF,TGTGCCAGCAGTCCCCCCCAGGGGGCGAACACTGAAGCTTTCTTT
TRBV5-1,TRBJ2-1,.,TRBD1,CASSNRDRGGGYNEQFF,TGCGCCAGCAGCAACCGGGACAGGGGAGGGGGCTACAATGAGCAGTTCTTC
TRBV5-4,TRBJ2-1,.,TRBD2,CASSLGTSGNYNEQFF,TGTGCCAGCAGCCTTGGGACTAGCGGGAACTACAATGAGCAGTTCTTC
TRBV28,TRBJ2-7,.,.,CASSLWGISGPSYEQYF,TGTGCCAGCAGTTTATGGGGGATTAGCGGACCCTCCTACGAGCAGTACTTC
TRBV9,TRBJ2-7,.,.,CASSSLPHREQYF,TGTGCCAGCAGCTCACTCCCCCACAGGGAGCAGTACTTC
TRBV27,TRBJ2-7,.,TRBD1,CASNNRGKQYF,TGTGCCAGCAACAACAGGGGAAAACAGTACTTC
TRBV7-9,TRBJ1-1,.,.,CASSFQGSTEAFF,TGTGCCAGCAGCTTCCAGGGGAGCACTGAAGCTTTCTTT
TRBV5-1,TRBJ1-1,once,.,CASKEGSNTEAFF,TGCGCCAGCAAGGAGGGTTCTAACACTGAAGCTTTCTTT
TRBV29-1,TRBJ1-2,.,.,CSVGMVRGGNYGYTF,TGCAGCGTTGGAATGGTCAGGGGAGGGAACTATGGCTACACCTTC